This TCR beta chain stems from a study of cytomegalovirus exposure and HLA in healthy donors. Notes on the study in general: Later on, an analysis showed TCR association rates differing by HLA locus, with DRB1 the most and HLA-C the fewest. Diagnosis of cytomegalovirus status made by the classifier reportedly showed high specificity and sensitivity. In a later analysis, most CMV-associated TCR beta chains appeared HLA-restricted.

Primers: 60 Vbeta forward and 13 Jbeta reverse. Measured with immunoSEQ multiplex PCR; TCRdb has only the in-frame clones, and not every one. Among some 180,000 clones listed, around 80% were seen once. The count of this clone is one. Its antigen is still unknown. The V end lost 2 bases, the J end lost 3 bases, and 5 bases lay between the germline ends. Germline CDR1 MDHEN, CDR2 SYDVKM. This CDR3 comprises 13 residues. Each of the donors was a healthy bone marrow donor. The chain is built from TRBV28 and TRBJ2-4, with D uncertain. Sequenced sample: PBMCs. This receptor was taken from a girl aged 2 to 9 in good health and CMV-seropositive. In DNA form, the CDR3 reads TGTGCCAGCAGTTTAGCTAGCAAAAACATTCAGTACTTC. This translates into CASSLASKNIQYF.